Listed below are T cell receptor beta chains from one sample, sequenced in a study of blood T cell repertoires in COVID-19. Here immunoSEQ multiplex PCR was the method, and the copy in TCRdb shows in-frame clones only, minus some. Here the sample spans about 90,000 clones, more than 70% being singletons. Sequencing was performed on peripheral blood. Source of these receptors: a man aged 45 to 65 with COVID-19, enrolled during active disease. CDR3s include the opening cysteine and the closing phenylalanine or tryptophan. A D gene is named only where the DNA matches it firmly. Size values are once, few and many counts, or a class for expanded clones, and some rows have none.

J gene: TRBJ1-4
D gene: .
V gene: TRBV2
clone size: .
CDR3 protein: CASSGQLEQLFF
CDR3 DNA: TGTGCCAGCAGTGGACAACTAGAGCAACTGTTTTTT

J gene: TRBJ1-1
D gene: .
V gene: TRBV21-1
clone size: .
CDR3 protein: CARGCGRESVAFF
CDR3 DNA: TGTGCCAGAGGCTGCGGGAGAGAATCGGTGGCTTTCTTT

J gene: TRBJ1-2
D gene: TRBD1
V gene: TRBV2
clone size: once
CDR3 protein: CASNVGGGYTF
CDR3 DNA: TGTGCCAGCAATGTAGGGGGCGGCTACACCTTC

J gene: TRBJ2-7
D gene: TRBD2
V gene: TRBV27
clone size: .
CDR3 protein: CASSSLAGGPYEQYF
CDR3 DNA: TGTGCCAGCAGTTCTTTAGCGGGGGGGCCCTACGAGCAGTACTTC

J gene: TRBJ2-3
D gene: TRBD2
V gene: TRBV2
clone size: few
CDR3 protein: CASSRAGGLADTQYF
CDR3 DNA: TGTGCCAGCAGTCGAGCGGGGGGGCTCGCAGATACGCAGTATTTT

J gene: TRBJ1-2
D gene: .
V gene: TRBV5-1
clone size: .
CDR3 protein: CASSPGTFNYGYTF
CDR3 DNA: TGCGCCAGCAGCCCCGGGACATTTAACTATGGCTACACCTTC

J gene: TRBJ1-5
D gene: .
V gene: TRBV5-6
clone size: .
CDR3 protein: CASSFGQSNQPQHF
CDR3 DNA: TGTGCCAGCAGCTTTGGGCAGAGCAATCAGCCCCAGCATTTT

J gene: TRBJ1-2
D gene: TRBD1
V gene: TRBV25-1
clone size: .
CDR3 protein: CASSDSDRVYGYTF
CDR3 DNA: TGTGCCAGCAGTGACAGCGACAGGGTCTATGGCTACACCTTC

J gene: TRBJ2-2
D gene: .
V gene: TRBV2
clone size: once
CDR3 protein: CAIIGGTGELFF
CDR3 DNA: TGTGCCATCATTGGCGGCACCGGGGAGCTGTTTTTT

J gene: TRBJ1-2
D gene: TRBD1
V gene: TRBV7-8
clone size: .
CDR3 protein: CASSTRTGPLYGYTF
CDR3 DNA: TGTGCCAGCAGCACGAGGACAGGCCCGCTCTATGGCTACACCTTC

J gene: TRBJ1-2
D gene: .
V gene: TRBV6-2/TRBV6-3
clone size: .
CDR3 protein: CASSPRRRGNYGYTF
CDR3 DNA: TGTGCCAGCAGCCCCAGGCGGAGAGGGAACTATGGCTACACCTTC

J gene: TRBJ2-5
D gene: TRBD1
V gene: TRBV5-4
clone size: few
CDR3 protein: CASSSHRGQGEETQYF
CDR3 DNA: TGTGCCAGCAGCTCCCACAGGGGGCAAGGAGAAGAGACCCAGTACTTC

J gene: TRBJ1-4
D gene: .
V gene: TRBV3-1/TRBV3-2
clone size: .
CDR3 protein: CASRQTFGHSNGNEKLFF
CDR3 DNA: TGTGCCAGCAGACAAACCTTCGGACACTCAAACGGAAATGAAAAACTGTTTTTT

J gene: TRBJ2-7
D gene: TRBD2
V gene: TRBV2
clone size: .
CDR3 protein: CAQGGLARYEQYF
CDR3 DNA: TGTGCCCAAGGGGGACTAGCTAGATACGAGCAGTACTTC

J gene: TRBJ1-1
D gene: TRBD1
V gene: TRBV5-1
clone size: .
CDR3 protein: CASYLTGARDTEAFF
CDR3 DNA: TGCGCCAGCTACCTTACAGGGGCGAGGGACACTGAAGCTTTCTTT

J gene: TRBJ1-5
D gene: .
V gene: TRBV6-2/TRBV6-3
clone size: .
CDR3 protein: CASSYWGDNQPQHF
CDR3 DNA: TGTGCCAGCAGTTATTGGGGAGACAATCAGCCCCAGCATTTT

J gene: TRBJ2-7
D gene: TRBD2
V gene: TRBV3-1/TRBV3-2
clone size: .
CDR3 protein: CASSQTQAGGEQYF
CDR3 DNA: TGTGCCAGCAGCCAAACCCAAGCGGGGGGCGAGCAGTACTTC

J gene: TRBJ1-4
D gene: .
V gene: TRBV30
clone size: .
CDR3 protein: CAWRVLDIGANEKLFF
CDR3 DNA: TGTGCCTGGAGGGTGCTGGACATAGGGGCTAATGAAAAACTGTTTTTT

J gene: TRBJ2-5
D gene: .
V gene: TRBV9
clone size: .
CDR3 protein: CASSVFGGQETQYF
CDR3 DNA: TGTGCCAGCAGCGTATTCGGGGGCCAAGAGACCCAGTACTTC

J gene: TRBJ1-1
D gene: .
V gene: TRBV10-3
clone size: .
CDR3 protein: CAISTDKNTEAFF
CDR3 DNA: TGTGCCATCAGCACGGACAAGAACACTGAAGCTTTCTTT

J gene: TRBJ1-5
D gene: .
V gene: TRBV19
clone size: .
CDR3 protein: CASSNTGVSNQPQHF
CDR3 DNA: TGTGCCAGTAGTAACACAGGAGTTAGCAATCAGCCCCAGCATTTT

J gene: TRBJ1-1
D gene: .
V gene: TRBV3-1/TRBV3-2
clone size: .
CDR3 protein: CASSQGRVKAFF
CDR3 DNA: TGTGCCAGCAGCCAAGGCAGGGTTAAAGCTTTCTTT

J gene: TRBJ2-7
D gene: TRBD1
V gene: TRBV10-3
clone size: .
CDR3 protein: CAISERQGSYEQYF
CDR3 DNA: TGTGCCATCAGTGAAAGACAGGGGTCCTACGAGCAGTACTTC

J gene: TRBJ2-5
D gene: TRBD1
V gene: TRBV24-1
clone size: .
CDR3 protein: CATSASGQGAGETQYF
CDR3 DNA: TGTGCCACCAGTGCCTCTGGACAGGGGGCTGGAGAGACCCAGTACTTC

J gene: TRBJ1-3
D gene: .
V gene: TRBV7-2
clone size: .
CDR3 protein: CASSLPSGLRASIYF
CDR3 DNA: TGTGCCAGCAGCTTACCGTCAGGACTGCGAGCCTCCATATATTTT

J gene: TRBJ1-5
D gene: .
V gene: TRBV19
clone size: .
CDR3 protein: CASSIYSLFVQPQHF
CDR3 DNA: TGTGCCAGTAGTATCTATTCACTTTTTGTCCAGCCCCAGCATTTT

J gene: TRBJ2-5
D gene: .
V gene: TRBV4-1
clone size: .
CDR3 protein: CASSQGGSWGTQYF
CDR3 DNA: TGCGCCAGCAGCCAAGGCGGGTCCTGGGGGACCCAGTACTTC

J gene: TRBJ1-1
D gene: .
V gene: TRBV12-3/TRBV12-4
clone size: .
CDR3 protein: CASTLSEYTEAFF
CDR3 DNA: TGTGCCAGCACCCTTAGTGAGTACACTGAAGCTTTCTTT

J gene: TRBJ1-6
D gene: .
V gene: TRBV6-5
clone size: few
CDR3 protein: CASSYGASYNSPLHF
CDR3 DNA: TGTGCCAGCAGTTACGGGGCTTCCTATAATTCACCCCTCCACTTT

J gene: TRBJ2-7
D gene: .
V gene: TRBV18
clone size: .
CDR3 protein: CASSPPESYEQYF
CDR3 DNA: TGTGCCAGCTCACCCCCGGAGTCCTACGAGCAGTACTTC

J gene: TRBJ2-5
D gene: .
V gene: TRBV9
clone size: .
CDR3 protein: CASSVDSLQETQYF
CDR3 DNA: TGTGCCAGCAGCGTGGACTCGTTACAAGAGACCCAGTACTTC

J gene: TRBJ2-3
D gene: TRBD1
V gene: TRBV9
clone size: .
CDR3 protein: CASSVSGQDTDTQYF
CDR3 DNA: TGTGCCAGCAGCGTATCTGGACAGGACACAGATACGCAGTATTTT

J gene: TRBJ2-1
D gene: TRBD2
V gene: TRBV19
clone size: .
CDR3 protein: CASRVSGGDNEQFF
CDR3 DNA: TGTGCCAGTAGGGTTTCCGGGGGGGACAATGAGCAGTTCTTC

J gene: TRBJ2-1
D gene: TRBD2
V gene: TRBV3-1/TRBV3-2
clone size: .
CDR3 protein: CASSQDTLAGFLQSNEQFF
CDR3 DNA: TGTGCCAGCAGCCAAGATACGTTAGCGGGGTTTTTACAGTCAAATGAGCAGTTCTTC

J gene: TRBJ1-1
D gene: .
V gene: TRBV28
clone size: .
CDR3 protein: CASSLFAGEAFF
CDR3 DNA: TGTGCCAGCAGTTTATTTGCAGGAGAAGCTTTCTTT